This T cell receptor (beta chain) came from a study of PD-1 blockade in classical Hodgkin lymphoma. Study summary: The patients were dosed with nivolumab 3 mg/kg, infused intravenously every 2 weeks. General study points: TCR diversity in CD4+, not CD8+, cells rose significantly by C4D1. Baseline diversity resembling that of newly diagnosed patients was seen in complete responders. At baseline, newly diagnosed patients reportedly showed less TCR diversity than healthy donors.

The CDR3 is 16 amino acids. Germline CDR1 SEHNR, CDR2 FQNEAQ (reference sequence). V lost 2 bases to trimming and J lost 5 bases; unmatched junction nucleotides: 8. Profiling relied on immunoSEQ multiplex PCR, and the TCRdb table lists in-frame clones only, not all of them. Among 15,000 to 20,000 clones, 83% were seen once, and the ten largest hold approximately 15%. In regard to this clone: Its antigen is still unknown.

Noted time point: cycle 4 day 1 (C4D1), after about 6 weeks of nivolumab. Relapse was seen in all patients after autologous stem cell transplantation, and brentuximab vedotin exposure was variable. This material consisted of peripheral blood mononuclear cells (PBMCs), taken before the fourth cycle of nivolumab. This sequence originates from a human donor with classical Hodgkin lymphoma. The chain uses TRBV7-9 and TRBJ2-5, with 10 bases aligning to TRBD2. The CDR3 spells CASSLSSGGAGETQYF. CDR3 DNA sequence: TGTGCCAGCAGCTTATCAAGCGGGGGGGCCGGGGAGACCCAGTACTTC.